These T cell receptor beta chains were read from a single sample in a study of CD8 T cells in Susac syndrome. TCRdb re-called the immunoSEQ multiplex PCR reads through MiXCR, storing one row per CDR3 protein. The sample includes approximately 170,000 distinct CDR3 sequences, 94% of them seen just once. Source material: CD4+ T cells from PBMCs. The source of these receptors is a human donor with multiple sclerosis. Each CDR3 is given with its conserved first and last residue. A D gene is named only where the DNA matches it firmly. The size field is filled for only some rows; it gives once, few, many or a size class.

D	V	J	size	DNA	CDR3
.	TRBV29-1	TRBJ2-1	.	TGCAGCGTTGACAGGGTAACATACAATGAGCAGTTCTTC	CSVDRVTYNEQFF
.	TRBV6-1	TRBJ1-2	.	TGTGCCAGCAGCTTCGACAGCTATGGCTACACCTTC	CASSFDSYGYTF
TRBD1	TRBV7-8	TRBJ2-4	.	TGTGCCAGCAGCATGGACAGGGGGTACTTAGCCAAAAACATTCAGTACTTC	CASSMDRGYLAKNIQYF
.	TRBV6-1	TRBJ2-3	.	TGTGCCAGCAGTGAAGCCACAGATACGCAGTATTTT	CASSEATDTQYF
TRBD2	TRBV11-2	TRBJ2-3	.	TGTGCCAGCAGCCGTTTTAGACGCGGGAGTCCTGCACGAGATACGCAGTATTTT	CASSRFRRGSPARDTQYF
.	TRBV2	TRBJ2-2	.	TGTGCCAGCAGCGAGGAAAAGGTATCCGGGGAGCTGTTTTTT	CASSEEKVSGELFF
TRBD1	TRBV11-1	TRBJ1-1	.	TGTGCCAGCAGCCGGGGACAGCATTCGACTGAAGCTTTCTTT	CASSRGQHSTEAFF
TRBD2	TRBV29-1	TRBJ2-4	.	TGCAGCGCACTAATTCTAGCGGGAACCCCGGGCAAAAACATTCAGTACTTC	CSALILAGTPGKNIQYF
.	TRBV12-3/TRBV12-4	TRBJ2-7	once	TGTGCCAGCAGTACACGGACAGCAGCTAGGGAGCAGTACTTC	CASSTRTAAREQYF
.	TRBV21-1	TRBJ2-7	.	TGTGCCAGCAGCAAAGCTAAGGGACAGGGGAGGTACGAGCAGTACTTC	CASSKAKGQGRYEQYF